These 13 T cell receptor beta chains originate from one sample sequenced in a study of shared clonotypes between healthy human individuals. CD45RO negativity and positive selection for CCR7 defined naive CD8 cells, a population that excluded terminally differentiated effector memory CD45RA+ cells. Sequencing was performed with immunoSEQ multiplex PCR; in TCRdb, only in-frame clones are kept and a portion is missing. The table has about 2 million clones, just under 95% seen once; the top ten hold around 1.1%. The source material was naive CD8+ T cells sorted from blood. These receptors were obtained from a man younger than 35 in good health.

This clone was recorded once. The chain is built from TRBV13 and TRBJ2-7; TRBD2 matches 10 bases. The CDR3 runs 14 residues. After removal of 3 bases from V and 2 bases from J, the junction contained 1 base not matched to a gene. Germline lookup yields CDR1 PRHDT and CDR2 FYEKMQ (reference sequence). The CDR3 DNA follows: TGTGCCAGCAGCTTTAGCGGGGGGACCTACGAGCAGTACTTC. Protein: CASSFSGGTYEQYF.

V is TRBV6-6 and J is TRBJ1-4, with 7 bases lining up with TRBD1. CDR1 is MNHNY and CDR2 is SVGAGI in the germline V gene (reference sequence). The J segment lost 2 bases and the V segment lost 4 bases, leaving 4 bases of the junction unmatched. CDR3 length: 15 amino acids. The chain's CDR3 is CASSSQGGTNEKLFF. The CDR3, as DNA: TGTGCCAGCAGTTCCCAGGGGGGCACTAATGAAAAACTGTTTTTT.

V and J are TRBV19 and TRBJ2-7, with D hard to call. Trimming shortened V by 5 bases and J by 0 bases, and 14 bases separated the two germline ends. Germline V lookup: CDR1 LNHDA, CDR2 SQIVND (reference sequence). The CDR3 length is 15 residues. The CDR3 here is CASSPGLGFSYEQYF. DNA for the CDR3: TGTGCCAGTAGTCCCGGTCTGGGGTTCTCCTACGAGCAGTACTTC.

The genes are TRBV30 and TRBJ1-1, with D unclear. V shed 2 bases and J shed 6 bases, with 16 bases lying between them. CDR1 is GTSNPN, CDR2 SVGIG, per germline (reference sequence). The CDR3 contains 14 residues. CDR3 in DNA: TGTGCCTGGAGTAGCTCGGCCGGGCTCCCTGAAGCTTTCTTT. As protein: CAWSSSAGLPEAFF.

About this clone itself: Other DNA sequences in the same sample also yield this CDR3. The rearrangement links TRBV5-1 to TRBJ1-6; D is unclear. The CDR3 totals 13 residues. Germline lookup yields CDR1 SGHRS and CDR2 YFSETQ. V was shortened by 0 bases and J by 7 bases, with 5 bases between the two germline ends. CDR3 nucleotide sequence: TGCGCCAGCAGCTTGGGTTTCAATTCACCCCTCCACTTT. Amino acids: CASSLGFNSPLHF.

The gene calls are TRBV19 and TRBJ2-7; TRBD1 aligns across 7 bases. The V gene end was trimmed by 5 bases and the J gene end by 1 base; junction bases not matched to a gene: 8. This CDR3 spans 15 amino acids. Per germline, CDR1 LNHDA and CDR2 SQIVND (reference sequence). CDR3 amino acids: CASSFDREGSYEQYF. CDR3 bases: TGTGCCAGTAGTTTTGACAGGGAAGGGTCCTACGAGCAGTACTTC. Full variable domain (missing parts from reference TRBV19 and TRBJ2-7): DGGITQSPKYLFRKEGQNVTLSCEQNLNHDAMYWYRQDPGQGLRLIYYSQIVNDFQKGDIAEGYSVSREKKESFPLTVTSAQKNPTAFYLCASSFDREGSYEQYFGPGTRLTVT.

The chain combines TRBV6-6 with TRBJ2-5; weak D call: TRBD2 (7 bases). V was trimmed by 6 bases and J by 4 bases, leaving 15 bases between them. This CDR3 has 14 amino acids. Germline V gene data show CDR1 as MNHNY and CDR2 as SVGAGI (reference sequence). CDR3 region: CASSPWRGRETQYF. The CDR3 DNA follows: TGTGCCAGCAGCCCTTGGCGGGGGCGAGAGACCCAGTACTTC.

The V call is TRBV13, the J call TRBJ2-1, with D hard to call. Germline V lookup: CDR1 PRHDT, CDR2 FYEKMQ (reference sequence). The CDR3 runs to 11 residues. V shed 4 bases and J shed 7 bases, with 5 bases lying between them. The CDR3 DNA follows: TGTGCCAGCAGCTCCCTGAATGAGCAGTTCTTC. Translated: CASSSLNEQFF.

The chain has TRBV11-2 and TRBJ2-1; the match to TRBD2 covers 11 bases. From germline, CDR1 is SGHAT and CDR2 FQNNGV. This CDR3 is built from 16 residues. The V gene end was trimmed by 0 bases and the J gene end by 7 bases; junction bases not matched to a gene: 5. DNA of the CDR3: TGTGCCAGCAGCTTAGAAGTACTAGCGGGAGCGAATGAGCAGTTCTTC. Translating it yields CASSLEVLAGANEQFF.

With respect to this clone: Other DNA sequences in the same sample also yield this CDR3. The chain couples TRBV30 to TRBJ2-7; the D gene is possibly TRBD2 (6 bases). V was trimmed by 0 bases and J by 5 bases, leaving 11 bases between them. The CDR3 is 13 residues long. CDR1 and CDR2 from the germline V gene are GTSNPN and SVGIG (reference sequence). In DNA, the CDR3 is TGTGCCTGGAGTGTAGGAGGGCTGGACGAGCAGTACTTC. Translated, it gives CAWSVGGLDEQYF.

As to this clone: Other DNA sequences within the sample encode an identical CDR3. The gene calls are TRBV27 and TRBJ2-7; the D call may be TRBD1 or TRBD2 (5 bases each). CDR3 length: 15 amino acids. The ends were cut back, 1 base at V and 0 bases at J, with 10 bases in the middle. Germline V lookup: CDR1 MNHEY, CDR2 SMNVEV (reference sequence). Here the CDR3 reads CASSLYGGSSYEQYF. DNA for the CDR3: TGTGCCAGCAGTTTATATGGGGGTTCCTCCTACGAGCAGTACTTC.

The gene calls are TRBV9 and TRBJ2-5; no firm D call. The germline V and J ends were trimmed by 7 bases and 5 bases, with 15 bases remaining between them. From germline, CDR1 is SGDLS and CDR2 YYNGEE. This CDR3 has 13 residues. Here the CDR3 DNA reads TGTGCCAGCGGATCCGACAACCGGGAGACCCAGTACTTC. It is translated as CASGSDNRETQYF.

The chain has TRBV9 and TRBJ2-3; D ambiguous. The germline CDR1 and CDR2 sequences are SGDLS and YYNGEE. V dropped 2 bases and J dropped 0 bases, with 16 bases sitting between them. The length of the CDR3 is 17 residues. The CDR3: CASSVNRVYASTDTQYF. The CDR3 coding sequence is TGTGCCAGCAGCGTTAATCGTGTGTACGCTAGCACAGATACGCAGTATTTT.